The T cell receptor (beta chain) under discussion was sequenced for a study of beta chain features in type 1 diabetes. This clone was recorded a few times. The antigen is unknown. Per donor, one heparinised blood draw averaged around 120 mL. Trimming stripped 5 bases from V and 2 bases from J, with 12 bases between. Germline values: CDR1 SGHRS, CDR2 YFSETQ. This CDR3 spans 14 amino acids. Study conclusions and caveats: Moderately but significantly shorter TCRB CDR3s were found in Type 1 diabetes patients in all four CD4+ subsets. PCR might pick shorter templates more often, in the same way for patients and controls.

What was sequenced were expressed TCRB transcripts, since all of the isolated RNA had been reverse transcribed. The method was immunoSEQ multiplex PCR; TCRdb's version includes in-frame clones alone and lacks a portion of them. This table holds fewer than 450,000 clones, about 13% found once. The chain is built from TRBV5-1 and TRBJ2-3; TRBD1 might be the D (7 bases). Sequenced sample: naive CD4+ T cells from blood. This receptor was identified in a woman under 30 with type 1 diabetes. CDR3 in DNA: TGCGCCAGCAGGGAGGGGGCTAACACAGATACGCAGTATTTT. Translated, it gives CASREGANTDTQYF.